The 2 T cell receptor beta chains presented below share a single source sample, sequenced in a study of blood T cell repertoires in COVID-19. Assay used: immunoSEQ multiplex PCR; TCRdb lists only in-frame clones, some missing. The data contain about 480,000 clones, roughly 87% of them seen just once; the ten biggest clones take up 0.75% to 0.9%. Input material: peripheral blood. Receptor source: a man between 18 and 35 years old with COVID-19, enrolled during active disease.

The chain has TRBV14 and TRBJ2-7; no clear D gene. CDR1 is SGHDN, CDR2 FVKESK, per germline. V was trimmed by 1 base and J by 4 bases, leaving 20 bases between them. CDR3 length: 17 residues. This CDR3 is CASSQAGRRFLGYEQYF. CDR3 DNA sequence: TGTGCCAGCAGCCAAGCTGGAAGGAGATTCCTTGGATACGAGCAGTACTTC.

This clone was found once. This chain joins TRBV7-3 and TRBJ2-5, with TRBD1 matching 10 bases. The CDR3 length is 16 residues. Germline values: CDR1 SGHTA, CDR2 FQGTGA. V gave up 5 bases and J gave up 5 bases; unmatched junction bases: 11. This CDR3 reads CASSRRDRGLGETQYF. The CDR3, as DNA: TGTGCCAGCAGCCGTAGGGACAGGGGACTTGGTGAGACCCAGTACTTC.